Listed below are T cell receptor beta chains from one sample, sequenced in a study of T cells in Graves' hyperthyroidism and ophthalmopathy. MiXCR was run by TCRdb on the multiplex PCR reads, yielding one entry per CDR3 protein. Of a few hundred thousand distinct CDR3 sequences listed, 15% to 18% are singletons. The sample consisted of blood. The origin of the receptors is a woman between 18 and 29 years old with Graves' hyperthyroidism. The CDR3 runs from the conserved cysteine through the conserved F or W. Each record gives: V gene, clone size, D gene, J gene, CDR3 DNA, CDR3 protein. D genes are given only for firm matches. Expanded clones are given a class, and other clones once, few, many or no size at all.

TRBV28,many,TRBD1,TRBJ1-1,TGTGCCAGCAGTTTATACAGGGGGCTCGCTTTCTTT,CASSLYRGLAFF
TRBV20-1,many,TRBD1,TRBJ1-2,TGCAGTGCTAGTGAGACAGGGGACTATGGCTACACCTTC,CSASETGDYGYTF
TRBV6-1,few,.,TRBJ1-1,TGTGCCAGCAGTCCTAAAAGGGTCAGCACTGAAGCTTTCTTT,CASSPKRVSTEAFF
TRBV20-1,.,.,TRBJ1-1,TGCAGTGCTAGAGGAACTGGGGGGGACACTGAAGCTTTCTTT,CSARGTGGDTEAFF
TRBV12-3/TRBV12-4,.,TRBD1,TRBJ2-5,TGTGCCAGCAGTTACCTGGGACAGCTTGGTGAGACCCAGTACTTC,CASSYLGQLGETQYF
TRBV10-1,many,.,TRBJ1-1,TGCGCCAGCAGTGACGGACGGTCGAACACTGAAGCTTTCTTT,CASSDGRSNTEAFF
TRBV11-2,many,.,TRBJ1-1,TGTGCCAGCAGCTTAGGTAACACAAAAGCTTTCTTT,CASSLGNTKAFF
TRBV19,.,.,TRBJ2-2,TGTGCCAGTAGTATCTGGGGGGCACCGGGCACCGGGGAGCTGTTTTTT,CASSIWGAPGTGELFF
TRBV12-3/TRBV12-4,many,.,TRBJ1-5,TGTGCCAGCAGTTTAACCCATCTCAATCAGCCCCAGCATTTT,CASSLTHLNQPQHF
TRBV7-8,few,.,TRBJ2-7,TGTGCCAGCTCTGGGGACCGATCCTACGAGCAGTACTTC,CASSGDRSYEQYF
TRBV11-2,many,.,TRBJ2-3,TGTGCCAGCAGCCTTCTAACGGGTTTCTCCTACACAGATACGCAGTATTTT,CASSLLTGFSYTDTQYF
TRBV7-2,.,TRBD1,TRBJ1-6,TGTGCCAGCAGCCTTACGGGACAGACAAGCTCCTATAATTCACCCCTCCACTTT,CASSLTGQTSSYNSPLHF
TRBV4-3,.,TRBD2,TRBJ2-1,TGCGCCAGCAGCGGCCGACTAGCGGGCAGGAACAATGAGCAGTTCTTC,CASSGRLAGRNNEQFF
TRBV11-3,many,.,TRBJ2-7,TGTGCCATCCGGACTGAGCAGTACTTC,CAIRTEQYF
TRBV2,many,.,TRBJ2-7,TGTGCCACGACCCCCGGGGCTTCAGGCTACGAGCAGTACTTC,CATTPGASGYEQYF
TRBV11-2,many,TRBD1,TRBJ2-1,TGTGCCAGCAGCTTAGAGGGGACAGGCAATGAGCAGTTCTTC,CASSLEGTGNEQFF
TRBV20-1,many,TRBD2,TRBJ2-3,TGCAGTGCTAGAGCCCAGGGAGCGGGAGGGTACCTCAGGAGAGATACGCAGTATTTT,CSARAQGAGGYLRRDTQYF
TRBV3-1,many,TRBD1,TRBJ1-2,TGTGCCAGCAGCCCTACCGTTACCGGGACAGGTAGCTATGGCTACACCTTC,CASSPTVTGTGSYGYTF
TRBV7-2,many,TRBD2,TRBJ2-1,TGTGCCAGCGCCCGGTGGGCGGGAGGGGTGGACAATGAGCAGTTCTTC,CASARWAGGVDNEQFF
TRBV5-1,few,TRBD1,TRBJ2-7,TGCGCCAGCAGCTTTCGGACAGGGGGCAACGAGCAGTACTTC,CASSFRTGGNEQYF
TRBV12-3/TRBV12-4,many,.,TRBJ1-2,TGTGCCAGCAGTTTTGGGGCCGGCTACACCTTC,CASSFGAGYTF
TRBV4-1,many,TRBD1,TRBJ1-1,TGCGCCAGCAGCTCAACGGACAGGGTGAACACTGAAGCTTTCTTT,CASSSTDRVNTEAFF
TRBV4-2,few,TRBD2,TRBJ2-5,TGTGCCAGCAGCCAAGATCCCGGGGGGGCTCGGGACGAGACCCAGTACTTC,CASSQDPGGARDETQYF
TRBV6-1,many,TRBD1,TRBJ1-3,TGTGCCAGCAGTCCCCGGGACAGCTCTGGAAACACCATATATTTT,CASSPRDSSGNTIYF
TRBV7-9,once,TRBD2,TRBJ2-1,TGTGCCAGCAGCCACCTAGCGATCCCGGGAGGGACCAATGAGCAGTTCTTC,CASSHLAIPGGTNEQFF
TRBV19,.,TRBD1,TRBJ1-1,TGTGCCAGTATGTCCCAGGGGGCGAACACTGAAGCTTTCTTT,CASMSQGANTEAFF
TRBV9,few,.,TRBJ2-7,TGTGCCAGCAGCGGCATAAGGACCTCTCCCTACTTC,CASSGIRTSPYF
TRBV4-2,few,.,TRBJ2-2,TGTGCCAGCAGCCAAGAAGTTGGGAGAAGGACCGGGGAGCTGTTTTTT,CASSQEVGRRTGELFF
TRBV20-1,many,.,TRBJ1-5,TGCAGTGCTAGAGATGATACGGGTGGGAATCAGCCCCAGCATTTT,CSARDDTGGNQPQHF
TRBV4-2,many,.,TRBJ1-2,TGTGCCAGCAGCCCGGGGGGGGACTATGGCTACACCTTC,CASSPGGDYGYTF
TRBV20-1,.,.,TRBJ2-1,TGCAGTGCTAGAAGCTCCGCCTCCTACAATGAGCAGTTCTTC,CSARSSASYNEQFF
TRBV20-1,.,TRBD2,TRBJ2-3,TGCAGTGCTTTGGGGACCCGGGGACTAGCGGGAGAGAGCACAGATACGCAGTATTTT,CSALGTRGLAGESTDTQYF
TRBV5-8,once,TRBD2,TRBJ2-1,TGTGCCAGCAGCTCTTTGGGACTAGCGGGAGGAAATGAGCAGTTCTTC,CASSSLGLAGGNEQFF
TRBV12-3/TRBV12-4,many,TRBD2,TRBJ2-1,TGTGCCAGCAGTTTTTGGGCTAGCGGGGAGAATGAGCAGTTCTTC,CASSFWASGENEQFF
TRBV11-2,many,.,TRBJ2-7,TGTGCCAGCAGCTTAGATCGAGGTACGGCGGCAGGTGCGTACGAGCAGTACTTC,CASSLDRGTAAGAYEQYF
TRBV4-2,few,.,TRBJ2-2,TGTGCCAGCAGCCCCAACGTAGACTTTAACACCGGGGAGCTGTTTTTT,CASSPNVDFNTGELFF
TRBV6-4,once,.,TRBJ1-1,TGTGCCAGCAGTGACGGGGGAGCTTTCTTT,CASSDGGAFF
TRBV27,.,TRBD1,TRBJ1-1,TGTGCCAGCAGACCCGCGGGACAGAGAGCCGCTGAAGCTTTCTTT,CASRPAGQRAAEAFF
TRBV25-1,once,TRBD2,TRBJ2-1,TGTGCCAGCAGTGAACTGACTGGGACTAGCGGGAACAACAATGAGCAGTTCTTC,CASSELTGTSGNNNEQFF
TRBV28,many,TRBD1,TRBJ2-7,TGTGCCAGCAGTTCCGCGGACAGGGTGATCATCCACGAGCAGTACTTC,CASSSADRVIIHEQYF
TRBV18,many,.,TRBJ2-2,TGTGCCAGCACCTGGGTTAGAGAGAGCGGGGAGCTGTTTTTT,CASTWVRESGELFF
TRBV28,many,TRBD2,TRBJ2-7,TGTGCCAGCAGTAGGACTAGCGGGAGTGTATACGAGCAGTACTTC,CASSRTSGSVYEQYF
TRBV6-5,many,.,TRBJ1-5,TGTGCCAGCAGTTACGGGCAAAGTGGCAATCAGCCCCAGCATTTT,CASSYGQSGNQPQHF
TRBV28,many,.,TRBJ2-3,TGTGCCAGCAGCCCGTGGGGCAGAAGCACAGATACGCAGTATTTT,CASSPWGRSTDTQYF
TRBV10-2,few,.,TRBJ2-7,TGCGCCAGCAGTGAGTCGATAGGGGTTCACCCCTACGAGCAGTACTTC,CASSESIGVHPYEQYF